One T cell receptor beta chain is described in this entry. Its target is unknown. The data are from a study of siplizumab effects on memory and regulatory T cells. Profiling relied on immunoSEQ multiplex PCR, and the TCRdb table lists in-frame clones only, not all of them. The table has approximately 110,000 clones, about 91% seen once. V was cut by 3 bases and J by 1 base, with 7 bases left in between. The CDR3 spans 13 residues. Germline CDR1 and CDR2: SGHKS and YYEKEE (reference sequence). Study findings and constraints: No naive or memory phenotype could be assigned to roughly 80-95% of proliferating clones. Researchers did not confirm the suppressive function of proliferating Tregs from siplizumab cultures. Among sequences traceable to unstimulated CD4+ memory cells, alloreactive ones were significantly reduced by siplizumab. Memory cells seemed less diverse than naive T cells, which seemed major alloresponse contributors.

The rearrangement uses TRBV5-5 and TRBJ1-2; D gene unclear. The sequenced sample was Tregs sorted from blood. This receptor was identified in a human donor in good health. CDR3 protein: CASSWTVNYGYTF. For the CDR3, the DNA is TGTGCCAGCAGCTGGACGGTTAACTATGGCTACACCTTC.